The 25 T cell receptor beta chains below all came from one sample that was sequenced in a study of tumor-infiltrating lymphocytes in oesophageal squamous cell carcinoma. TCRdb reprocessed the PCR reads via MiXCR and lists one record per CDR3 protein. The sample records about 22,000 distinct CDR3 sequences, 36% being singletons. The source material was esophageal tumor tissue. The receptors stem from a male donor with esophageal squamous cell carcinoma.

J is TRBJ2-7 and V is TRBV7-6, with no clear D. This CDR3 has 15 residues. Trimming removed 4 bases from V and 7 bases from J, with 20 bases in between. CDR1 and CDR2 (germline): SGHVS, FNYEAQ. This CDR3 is CASSWQVISYNEQYF. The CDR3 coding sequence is TGTGCCAGCAGCTGGCAAGTAATCTCCTACAATGAGCAGTACTTC.

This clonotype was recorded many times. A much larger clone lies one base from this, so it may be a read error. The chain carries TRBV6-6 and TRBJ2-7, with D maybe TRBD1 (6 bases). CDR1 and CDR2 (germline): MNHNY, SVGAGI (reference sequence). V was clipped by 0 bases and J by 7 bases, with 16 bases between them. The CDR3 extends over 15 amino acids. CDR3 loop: CASSYSRTGSKEQYF. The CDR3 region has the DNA TGTGCCAGCAGTTACTCCCGAACAGGGTCAAAAGAGCAGTACTTC.

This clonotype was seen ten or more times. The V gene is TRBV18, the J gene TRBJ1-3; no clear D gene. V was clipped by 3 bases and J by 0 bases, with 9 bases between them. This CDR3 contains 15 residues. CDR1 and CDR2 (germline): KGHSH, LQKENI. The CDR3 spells CASSPPDPSGNTIYF. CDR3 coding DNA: TGTGCCAGCTCACCGCCGGACCCCTCTGGAAACACCATATATTTT.

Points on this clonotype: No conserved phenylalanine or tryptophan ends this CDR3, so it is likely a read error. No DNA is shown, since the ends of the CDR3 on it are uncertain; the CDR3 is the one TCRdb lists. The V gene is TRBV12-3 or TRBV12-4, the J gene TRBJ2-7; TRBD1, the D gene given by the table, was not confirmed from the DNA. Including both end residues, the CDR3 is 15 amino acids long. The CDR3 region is CASSDRGKFGYTFGS.

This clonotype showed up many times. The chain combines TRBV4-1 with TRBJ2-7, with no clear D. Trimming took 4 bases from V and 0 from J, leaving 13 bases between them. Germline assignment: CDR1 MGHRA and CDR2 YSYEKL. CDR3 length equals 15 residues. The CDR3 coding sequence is TGCGCCAGCAGCCCTTCACGGAGTATCTCCTACGAGCAGTACTTC. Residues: CASSPSRSISYEQYF.

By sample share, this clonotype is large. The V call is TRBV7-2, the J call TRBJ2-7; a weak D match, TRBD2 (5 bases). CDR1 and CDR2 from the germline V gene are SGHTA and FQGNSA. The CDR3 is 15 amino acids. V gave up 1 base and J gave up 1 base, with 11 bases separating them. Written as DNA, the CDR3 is TGTGCCAGCAGCTTAGGTCGGGAACGGTCCTACGAGCAGTACTTC. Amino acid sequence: CASSLGRERSYEQYF.

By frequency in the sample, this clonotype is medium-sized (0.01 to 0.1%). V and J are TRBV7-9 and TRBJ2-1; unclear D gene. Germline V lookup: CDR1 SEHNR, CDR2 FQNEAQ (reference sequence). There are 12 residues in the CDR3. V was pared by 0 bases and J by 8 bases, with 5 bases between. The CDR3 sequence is CASSLAFDEQFF. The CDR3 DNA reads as TGTGCCAGCAGCTTAGCGTTCGATGAGCAGTTCTTC.

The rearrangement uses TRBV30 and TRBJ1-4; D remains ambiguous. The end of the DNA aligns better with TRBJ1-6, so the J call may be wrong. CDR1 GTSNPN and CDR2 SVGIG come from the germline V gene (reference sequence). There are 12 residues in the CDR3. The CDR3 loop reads CAWKRDNSPLHF. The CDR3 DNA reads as TGTGCCTGGAAAAGGGATAATTCACCCCTCCACTTT.

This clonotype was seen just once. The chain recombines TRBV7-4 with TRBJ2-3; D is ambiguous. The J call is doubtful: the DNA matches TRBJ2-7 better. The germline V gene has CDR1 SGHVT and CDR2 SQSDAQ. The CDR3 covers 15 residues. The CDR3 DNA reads TGTGCCAGCAGCTTATCGGGTGGAGACCCGTACGAGCAGTACTTC. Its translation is CASSLSGGDPYEQYF.

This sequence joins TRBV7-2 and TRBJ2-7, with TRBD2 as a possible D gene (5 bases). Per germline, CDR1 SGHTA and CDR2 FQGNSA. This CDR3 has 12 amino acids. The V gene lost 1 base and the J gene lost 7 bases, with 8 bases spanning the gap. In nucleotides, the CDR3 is TGTGCCAGCAGCTTAGGGGAGCTTGAGCAGTACTTC. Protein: CASSLGELEQYF.

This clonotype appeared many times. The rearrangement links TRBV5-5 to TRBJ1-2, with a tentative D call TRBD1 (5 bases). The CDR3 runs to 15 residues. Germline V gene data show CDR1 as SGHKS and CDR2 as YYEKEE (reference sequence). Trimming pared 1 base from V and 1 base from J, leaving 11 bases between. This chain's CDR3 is CASSLSQGNNYGYTF. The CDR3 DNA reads TGTGCCAGCAGCTTGAGTCAGGGAAATAACTATGGCTACACCTTC.

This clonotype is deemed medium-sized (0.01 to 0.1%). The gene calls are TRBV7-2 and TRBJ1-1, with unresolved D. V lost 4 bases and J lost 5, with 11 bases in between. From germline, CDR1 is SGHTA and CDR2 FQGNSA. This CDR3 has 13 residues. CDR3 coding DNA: TGTGCCAGCAGCTCCCCGGACGGTACTGAAGCTTTCTTT. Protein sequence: CASSSPDGTEAFF.

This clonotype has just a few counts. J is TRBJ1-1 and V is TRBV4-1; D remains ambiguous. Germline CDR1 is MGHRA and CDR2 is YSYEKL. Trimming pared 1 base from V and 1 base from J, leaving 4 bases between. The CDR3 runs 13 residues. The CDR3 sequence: CASSQVANTEAFF. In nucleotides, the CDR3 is TGCGCCAGCAGCCAAGTTGCGAACACTGAAGCTTTCTTT.

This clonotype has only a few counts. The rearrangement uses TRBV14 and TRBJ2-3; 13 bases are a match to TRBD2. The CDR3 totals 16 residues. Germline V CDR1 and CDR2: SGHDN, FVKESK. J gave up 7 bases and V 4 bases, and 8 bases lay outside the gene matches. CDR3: CASSRPGTSGANTQYF. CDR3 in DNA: TGTGCCAGCAGCCGACCCGGGACTAGCGGGGCTAATACGCAGTATTTT.

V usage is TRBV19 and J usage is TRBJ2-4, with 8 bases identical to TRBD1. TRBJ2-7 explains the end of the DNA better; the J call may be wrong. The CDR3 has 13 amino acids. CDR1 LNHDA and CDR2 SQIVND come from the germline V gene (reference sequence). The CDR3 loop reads CASRGQVSYEQYF. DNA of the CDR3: TGTGCCAGCCGGGGACAGGTTTCCTACGAGCAGTACTTC.

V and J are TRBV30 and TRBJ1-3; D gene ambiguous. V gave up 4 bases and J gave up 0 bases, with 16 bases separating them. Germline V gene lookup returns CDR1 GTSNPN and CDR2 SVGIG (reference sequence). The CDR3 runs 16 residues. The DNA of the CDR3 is TGTGCCTGGATCAGGCCAGGCATCTCCTCTGGAAACACCATATATTTT. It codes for CAWIRPGISSGNTIYF.

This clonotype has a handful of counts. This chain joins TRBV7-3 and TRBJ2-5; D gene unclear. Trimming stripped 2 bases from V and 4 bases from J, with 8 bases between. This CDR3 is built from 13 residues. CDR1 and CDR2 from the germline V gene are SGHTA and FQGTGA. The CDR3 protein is CASSLESSETQYF. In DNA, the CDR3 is TGTGCCAGCAGCTTAGAGTCTTCAGAGACCCAGTACTTC.

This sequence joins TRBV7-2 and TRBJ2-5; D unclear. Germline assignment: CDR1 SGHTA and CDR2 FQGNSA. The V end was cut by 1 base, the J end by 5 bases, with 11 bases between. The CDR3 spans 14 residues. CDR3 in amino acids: CASSLVASPETQYF. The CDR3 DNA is TGTGCCAGCAGCTTAGTCGCTAGTCCCGAGACCCAGTACTTC.

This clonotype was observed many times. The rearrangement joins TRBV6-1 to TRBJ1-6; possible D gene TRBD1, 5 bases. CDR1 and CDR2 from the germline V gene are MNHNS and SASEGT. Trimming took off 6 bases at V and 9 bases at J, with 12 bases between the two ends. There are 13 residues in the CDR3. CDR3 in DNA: TGTGCCAGCAGCTTTAAGGGGTTTTCACCCCTCCACTTT. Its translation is CASSFKGFSPLHF.

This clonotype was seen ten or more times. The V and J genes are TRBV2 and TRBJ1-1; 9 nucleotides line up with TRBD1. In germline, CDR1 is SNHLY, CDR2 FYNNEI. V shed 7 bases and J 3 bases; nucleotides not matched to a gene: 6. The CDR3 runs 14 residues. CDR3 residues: CASTPDRGYTEAFF. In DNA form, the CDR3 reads TGTGCCAGCACTCCGGACAGGGGCTACACTGAAGCTTTCTTT.

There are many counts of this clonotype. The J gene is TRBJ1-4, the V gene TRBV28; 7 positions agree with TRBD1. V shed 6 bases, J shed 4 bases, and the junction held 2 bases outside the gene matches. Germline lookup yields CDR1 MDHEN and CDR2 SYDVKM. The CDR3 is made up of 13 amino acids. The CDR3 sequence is CASRGQYNEKLFF. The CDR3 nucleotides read TGTGCCAGCAGGGGACAGTATAATGAAAAACTGTTTTTT.

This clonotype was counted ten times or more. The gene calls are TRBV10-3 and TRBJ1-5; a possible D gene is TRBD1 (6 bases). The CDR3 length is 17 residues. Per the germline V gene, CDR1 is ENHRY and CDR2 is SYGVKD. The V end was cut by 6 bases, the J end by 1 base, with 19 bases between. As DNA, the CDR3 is TGTGCCATCAGCCCCCCCACTAGGGGGGGGAGCAATCAGCCCCAGCATTTT. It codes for CAISPPTRGGSNQPQHF.

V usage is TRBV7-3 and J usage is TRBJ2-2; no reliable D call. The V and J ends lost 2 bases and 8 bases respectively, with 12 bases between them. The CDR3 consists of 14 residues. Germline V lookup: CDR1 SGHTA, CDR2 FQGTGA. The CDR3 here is CASSLGQPTGELFF. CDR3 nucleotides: TGTGCCAGCAGCTTAGGCCAGCCTACGGGGGAGCTGTTTTTT.

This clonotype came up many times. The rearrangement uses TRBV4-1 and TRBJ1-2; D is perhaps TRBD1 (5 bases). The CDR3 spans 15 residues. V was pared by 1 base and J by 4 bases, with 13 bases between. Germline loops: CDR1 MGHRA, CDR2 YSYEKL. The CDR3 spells CASSQVEGIGYGYTF. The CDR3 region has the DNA TGCGCCAGCAGCCAAGTGGAGGGGATCGGCTATGGCTACACCTTC.

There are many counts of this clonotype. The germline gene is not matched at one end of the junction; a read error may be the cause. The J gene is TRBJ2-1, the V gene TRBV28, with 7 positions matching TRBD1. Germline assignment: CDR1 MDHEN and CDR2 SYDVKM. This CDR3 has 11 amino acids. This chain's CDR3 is CASSYRTGLYF. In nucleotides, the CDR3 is TGTGCCAGCAGTTATAGGACAGGTCTGTACTTC.